The rows below give T cell receptor beta chains drawn from one sample of a study of T cells expressing NK-cell markers. TCRdb reprocessed the 5' RACE reads; each CDR3 protein has one entry and no DNA is given. The sample has about 400,000 distinct CDR3 sequences, and its top ten clones hold about 10%. Sequencing used blood T cells: a sorted CD56 or NKG2C T cell subset, CD4+ or CD8+ T cells, or bulk PBMC T cells (not recorded which). Receptors were obtained from a woman in her 50s in good health. Both conserved end residues are part of each CDR3.

J gene	V gene	CDR3 protein
TRBJ2-3	TRBV5-6	CASSLAFRTVTDTQYF
TRBJ1-1	TRBV12-3/TRBV12-4	CASSGIRDRGPWEEAFF
TRBJ2-3	TRBV20-1	CSAPTPGRTDTQYF
TRBJ2-5	TRBV29-1	CSVHRDGQETQYF
TRBJ2-3	TRBV10-3	CAISAGLQVHTDTQYF
TRBJ2-6	TRBV7-2	CASSPREGGANVLTF
TRBJ2-1	TRBV12-3/TRBV12-4	CASSFPHNEQFF
TRBJ2-7	TRBV20-1	CSARTRDRANYEQYF
TRBJ1-3	TRBV4-1	CASSQDTGAGNTIYF
TRBJ2-1	TRBV12-3/TRBV12-4	CASSFVGGGNEQFF
TRBJ1-3	TRBV29-1	CSVEVSDSGNTIYF
TRBJ1-1	TRBV27	CASSLGWDTEAFF
TRBJ1-5	TRBV4-1	CASSKARDIGQPQHF
TRBJ2-1	TRBV7-6	CASSLRERDRLSYNEQFF
TRBJ2-7	TRBV28	CAIRGSGSRKYEQYF